The 15 T cell receptor beta chains reported below all come from one sample, sequenced in a study of T cells in Graves' hyperthyroidism and ophthalmopathy. The CDR3 regions of TCR beta were amplified from RNA transcripts. A set of HTBI primers served as the primers for a first-round RT-PCR of the TCR CDR3. One entry per CDR3 protein results from TCRdb running MiXCR on the multiplex PCR reads. The sample contains some 340,000 distinct CDR3 sequences, roughly an eighth of which appear only once. The sample was blood. The receptors here all came from a woman in her forties with Graves' ophthalmopathy.

This clonotype has a handful of counts. The chain carries TRBV20-1 and TRBJ1-5; maybe TRBD1 (6 bases). In germline, CDR1 is DFQATT, CDR2 SNEGSKA (reference sequence). The CDR3 has 12 residues. V shed 7 bases and J shed 4 bases, with 11 bases lying between them. This CDR3 is CSVTGNNQPQHF. Written as DNA, the CDR3 is TGCAGTGTTACAGGGAATAATCAGCCCCAGCATTTT.

As concerns this clonotype: This clone may be a read error of a much larger clone one base away. The gene calls are TRBV2 and TRBJ2-1, with D possibly being TRBD1 (6 bases). CDR1 is SNHLY, CDR2 FYNNEI, per germline. Deletions cut 8 bases from V and 7 bases from J, with 21 bases between. The CDR3 consists of 15 residues. The CDR3 sequence: CASLADRWLKNEQFF. The CDR3, as DNA: TGTGCCAGCCTCGCCGACAGGTGGTTAAAGAATGAGCAGTTCTTC.

This clonotype was counted many times. This chain connects TRBV6-1 to TRBJ2-5; the D gene is possibly TRBD1 (5 bases). This CDR3 is 15 amino acids long. Deletions cut 7 bases from V and 6 bases from J, with 21 bases between. In germline, CDR1 is MNHNS, CDR2 SASEGT. The CDR3 is CASTPSFQGQKTQYF. The CDR3 region has the DNA TGTGCCAGCACCCCTTCTTTTCAGGGTCAAAAGACCCAGTACTTC.

A few counts support this clonotype. The chain employs TRBV7-9 and TRBJ2-7, with no clear D. Germline values: CDR1 SEHNR, CDR2 FQNEAQ (reference sequence). This CDR3 is built from 14 residues. Trimming stripped 2 bases from V and 2 bases from J, with 10 bases between. CDR3 residues: CASSLNYAPYEQYF. CDR3 DNA sequence: TGTGCCAGCAGCTTAAACTACGCCCCCTACGAGCAGTACTTC.

This clonotype has more than one count but fewer than ten. This chain joins TRBV6-2 or TRBV6-3 and TRBJ1-1; 9 bases are a match to TRBD1. The ends lost 1 base at V and 4 bases at J; junction bases unmatched: 13. Per germline, CDR1 MNHEY and CDR2 SVGEGT. The CDR3 contains 18 residues. The CDR3 spells CASSYYADRGGGGTEAFF. CDR3 DNA: TGTGCCAGCAGTTACTACGCGGACAGGGGTGGAGGGGGCACTGAAGCTTTCTTT.

This clonotype was detected a few times. This chain uses TRBV29-1 with TRBJ2-1; 10 bases match TRBD2. CDR3 length: 15 amino acids. CDR1 and CDR2 from the germline V gene are SQVTM and ANQGSEA. V gave up 2 bases and J gave up 2 bases; unmatched junction bases: 3. The DNA for the CDR3 is TGCAGCGTTGAACTTAGCGGGGGGACCTACAATGAGCAGTTCTTC. This gives the protein CSVELSGGTYNEQFF.

This clonotype came up a few times. This rearrangement joins TRBV9 to TRBJ2-7; D possibly uses TRBD1 or TRBD2 (5 bases each). CDR1 is SGDLS, CDR2 YYNGEE, per germline. The CDR3 has 17 residues. V lost 4 bases, J lost 2 bases, and 22 bases lay in between. Written as DNA, the CDR3 is TGTGCCAGCAGCCGGGGCCGGGACGGGATCAAGCCCTACGAGCAGTACTTC. Protein: CASSRGRDGIKPYEQYF.

This clonotype came up a few times. This sequence joins TRBV20-1 and TRBJ2-7; 8 nucleotides line up with TRBD2. J gave up 3 bases and V 6 bases, and 13 bases lay outside the gene matches. This CDR3 is 15 amino acids long. CDR1 is DFQATT, CDR2 SNEGSKA, per germline (reference sequence). The CDR3 reads CSATLDTSGHYEQYF. In nucleotides, the CDR3 is TGCAGTGCCACTCTAGATACTAGCGGACACTACGAGCAGTACTTC.

In its sample, this clonotype was seen a few times. CDR3 protein: CSVEDLGSFTEAFF. In DNA form, the CDR3 reads TGCAGCGTTGAAGATCTAGGGTCGTTCACTGAAGCTTTCTTT. J is TRBJ1-1 and V is TRBV29-1, with no clear D. Trimming left V 0 bases short and J 4 bases short, with 12 bases between. The CDR3 is made up of 14 amino acids. Germline loops: CDR1 SQVTM, CDR2 ANQGSEA.

The chain links TRBV13 to TRBJ1-6; D is uncertain. Germline loops: CDR1 PRHDT, CDR2 FYEKMQ (reference sequence). CDR3 length equals 14 residues. With 0 bases removed from V and 10 bases from J, the gap between germline ends came to 10 bases. In nucleotides, the CDR3 is TGTGCCAGCAGCTTAGGACAGATTTACTCACCCCTCCACTTT. Protein: CASSLGQIYSPLHF.

CDR3 sequence reads: CASSLVGEGNSPLHF. CDR3 in DNA: TGTGCCAGCAGCTTAGTGGGAGAGGGCAATTCACCCCTCCACTTT. The chain joins TRBV5-4 to TRBJ1-6; D gene ambiguous. CDR3 length equals 15 residues. The V gene's germline CDR1 is SGHNT and CDR2 YYREEE (reference sequence). V was trimmed by 2 bases and J by 7 bases, leaving 13 bases between them.

This clonotype was seen many times. This chain connects TRBV20-1 to TRBJ1-1; D is uncertain. This CDR3 comprises 12 residues. V was trimmed by 4 bases and J by 7 bases, leaving 13 bases between them. Germline lookup yields CDR1 DFQATT and CDR2 SNEGSKA (reference sequence). The CDR3 sequence: CSATIGRLEAFF. CDR3 DNA: TGCAGTGCTACCATTGGACGGCTTGAAGCTTTCTTT.

This clonotype occurred many times. The chain carries TRBV2 and TRBJ2-7; D is perhaps TRBD1 (6 bases). CDR1 SNHLY and CDR2 FYNNEI come from the germline V gene. CDR3 length: 16 residues. Trimming stripped 3 bases from V and 2 bases from J, with 17 bases between. The CDR3 DNA reads TGTGCCAGCAGTGACATAGGACAGATTCGACCCTACGAGCAGTACTTC. Its protein is CASSDIGQIRPYEQYF.

This clonotype appeared many times. The V gene is TRBV5-5, the J gene TRBJ2-1; 12 bases match TRBD2. Germline values: CDR1 SGHKS, CDR2 YYEKEE (reference sequence). V was clipped by 2 bases and J by 6 bases; unmatched bases: 6. CDR3 length: 16 residues. The CDR3 reads CASSFLAGGPLNEQFF. CDR3 sequence (DNA): TGTGCCAGCAGCTTCCTAGCGGGGGGGCCCCTCAATGAGCAGTTCTTC.

The rearrangement links TRBV19 to TRBJ2-2; D is undetermined. Between the trimmed V and J ends, which lost 4 bases and 2 bases, there was a span of 8 bases. CDR3 length: 14 amino acids. In germline, CDR1 is LNHDA, CDR2 SQIVND (reference sequence). Here the CDR3 reads CASSRGINTGELFF. CDR3 nucleotide sequence: TGTGCCAGTAGTAGGGGAATAAACACCGGGGAGCTGTTTTTT.